This is a list of T cell receptor beta chains from one sample in a study of blood T cell repertoires in COVID-19. This table comes from immunoSEQ multiplex PCR, and its TCRdb copy is limited to in-frame clones, with some not included. The table lists about 220,000 clones, 88% of them singletons. Sequenced material: peripheral blood. Receptors originate from a man aged 35 to 55 with acute or convalescent COVID-19. Each CDR3 is given with its conserved first and last residue. Each record gives: clone size, J gene, D gene, V gene, CDR3 length, CDR3 DNA, CDR3 protein. The D gene is left open where the match is weak. Only part of the rows carry a size: once, few, many, or a class if the clone is expanded.

NA	TRBJ1-5	TRBD1	TRBV9	14	TGTGCCAGCAGCCCGGACAGGAACAATCAGCCCCAGCATTTT	CASSPDRNNQPQHF
NA	TRBJ2-5	TRBD2	TRBV15	19	TGTGCCACCAGCAGAGGTAGAGGACTAGCGGGAGGGAGACAAGAGACCCAGTACTTC	CATSRGRGLAGGRQETQYF
NA	TRBJ2-5	TRBD2	TRBV6-2/TRBV6-3	16	TGTGCCAGCAGTTACCGACTAGCGGGAGCAAAAGAGACCCAGTACTTC	CASSYRLAGAKETQYF
NA	TRBJ1-1	NA	TRBV7-2	15	TGTGCCAGCAGCCCCCTGACAGGAATTAACACTGAAGCTTTCTTT	CASSPLTGINTEAFF
NA	TRBJ2-6	TRBD1	TRBV28	16	TGTGCCAGCAGTTTAGACAGGGGGCAGGGGGCCAACGTCCTGACTTTC	CASSLDRGQGANVLTF
NA	TRBJ2-2	TRBD1	TRBV11-3	15	TGTGCCAGCAGCGCGACAGGGGACAACACCGGGGAGCTGTTTTTT	CASSATGDNTGELFF
once	TRBJ2-6	TRBD1	TRBV14	18	TGTGCCAGCAAGCCTTTACAGGGGCCAACTTCTGGGGCCAACGTCCTGACTTTC	CASKPLQGPTSGANVLTF
NA	TRBJ2-3	TRBD2	TRBV11-2	15	TGTGCCAGCAGCCCCCTAACGGGGGGGGCAGATACGCAGTATTTT	CASSPLTGGADTQYF
NA	TRBJ1-2	NA	TRBV28	12	TGTGCCAGCAGTTTAAGGGGTAGTGGCTACACCTTC	CASSLRGSGYTF
NA	TRBJ1-2	NA	TRBV12-3/TRBV12-4	13	TGTGCCAGCAGTTTGGGGGGGGCCGGTGGCTACACCTTC	CASSLGGAGGYTF
NA	TRBJ2-3	TRBD1	TRBV29-1	13	TGCAGCGCAAGGGTAGGGGGCTCAGATACGCAGTATTTT	CSARVGGSDTQYF
NA	TRBJ1-5	NA	TRBV6-5	13	TGTGCCAGCAGCCCGTATAGCAATCAGCCCCAGCATTTT	CASSPYSNQPQHF
NA	TRBJ2-5	NA	TRBV5-1	11	TGCGCCAGCAGTACCGGGGAGACCCAGTACTTC	CASSTGETQYF
NA	TRBJ2-3	TRBD1	TRBV3-1/TRBV3-2	14	TGTGCCAGCAGCCCGGGACAGGGCCCAGATACGCAGTATTTT	CASSPGQGPDTQYF
NA	TRBJ2-7	TRBD2	TRBV19	13	TGTGCCAGTAGCCCCGGGGGGTGGTACGAGCAGTACTTC	CASSPGGWYEQYF
NA	TRBJ2-3	TRBD2	TRBV11-2	17	TGTGCCAGCAGCCGAGGTCCTAGCGGGGGATCCACAGATACGCAGTATTTT	CASSRGPSGGSTDTQYF
NA	TRBJ2-5	NA	TRBV2	13	TGTGCCAGCAGTGGGACGGCGGGAGAGACCCAGTACTTC	CASSGTAGETQYF
NA	TRBJ2-7	NA	TRBV7-9	13	TGTGCCAGCAGCCCCCAGGGTAGCAACGAGCAGTACTTC	CASSPQGSNEQYF
NA	TRBJ2-7	NA	TRBV12-3/TRBV12-4	13	TGTGCCAGCAGTGCCGGACAGTCCTACGAGCAGTACTTC	CASSAGQSYEQYF
NA	TRBJ2-7	NA	TRBV27	13	TGTGCCAGCAGTTCGGGACATTCCTACGAGCAGTACTTC	CASSSGHSYEQYF